The entry below gives a single T cell receptor beta chain sequence along with its context. Its antigen is as yet unknown. Treatment meaning: oral pan-JAK inhibitor, 5-10 mg twice daily. RNA extraction and reverse transcription yielded cDNA as sequencing template. Here immunoSEQ multiplex PCR was the method, and the copy in TCRdb shows in-frame clones only, minus some. The repertoire consists of some 110,000 clones, with approximately 59% occurring once and the leading ten covering under 35%. This entry comes from a study of CD8+ T cells in alopecia areata. Study-level points and caveats: Normal skin's resident alphabeta T cells are sequenced alongside lesional scalp T cells.

The receptor's source is a human donor with alopecia areata. The specimen comprised CD8+ T cells sorted from blood, sampled at week 4, from a patient treated with tofacitinib.

CDR3 bases: TGTGCCTGGTGGGTCAGGGAGAATGAAAAACTGTTTTTT. Protein product: CAWWVRENEKLFF. This chain connects TRBV30 to TRBJ1-4; TRBD1 is a possible D gene (5 bases). The V gene's germline CDR1 is GTSNPN and CDR2 SVGIG (reference sequence). The V and J ends lost 5 bases and 5 bases respectively, with 12 bases between them. This CDR3 is built from 13 residues.